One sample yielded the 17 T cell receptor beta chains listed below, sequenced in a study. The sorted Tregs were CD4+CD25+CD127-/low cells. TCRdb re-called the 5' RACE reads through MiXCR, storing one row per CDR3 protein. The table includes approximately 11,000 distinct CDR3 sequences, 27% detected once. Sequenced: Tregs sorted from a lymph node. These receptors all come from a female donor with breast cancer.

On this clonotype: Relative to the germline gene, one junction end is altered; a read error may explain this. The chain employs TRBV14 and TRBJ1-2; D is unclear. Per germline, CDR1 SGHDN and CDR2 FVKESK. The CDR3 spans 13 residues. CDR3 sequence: CASSQEANYGYTF. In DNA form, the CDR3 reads TGTGCCAGCAGCCAAGAAGCTAACTACGGCTACACCTTC.

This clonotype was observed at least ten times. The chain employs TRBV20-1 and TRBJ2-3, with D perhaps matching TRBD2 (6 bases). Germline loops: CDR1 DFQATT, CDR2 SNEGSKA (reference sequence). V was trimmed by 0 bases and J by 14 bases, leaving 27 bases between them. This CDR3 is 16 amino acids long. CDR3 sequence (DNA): TGCAGTGCTAGAGATATTATAGCGGCAACCCCCCAACAGTGGTATTTT. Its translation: CSARDIIAATPQQWYF.

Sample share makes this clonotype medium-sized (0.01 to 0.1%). This CDR3 is CASSLGTGDRVNNEQFF. CDR3 nucleotide sequence: TGCGCCAGCAGCCTTGGGACGGGGGACAGGGTTAACAATGAGCAGTTCTTC. The chain is built from TRBV5-1 and TRBJ2-1, with TRBD1 matching 9 bases. V lost 4 bases to trimming and J lost 5 bases; unmatched junction nucleotides: 13. The CDR3 consists of 17 residues. CDR1 is SGHRS and CDR2 is YFSETQ in the germline V gene.

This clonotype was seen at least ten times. This CDR3 is CASFSSSHEQFF. DNA for the CDR3: TGTGCCAGCTTCTCCTCCTCGCATGAGCAGTTCTTC. The chain combines TRBV6-6 with TRBJ2-1, with D uncertain. The CDR3 is 12 amino acids. Germline V gene sequence: CDR1 MNHNY, CDR2 SVGAGI (reference sequence). The V and J ends lost 8 bases and 8 bases respectively, with 13 bases between them.

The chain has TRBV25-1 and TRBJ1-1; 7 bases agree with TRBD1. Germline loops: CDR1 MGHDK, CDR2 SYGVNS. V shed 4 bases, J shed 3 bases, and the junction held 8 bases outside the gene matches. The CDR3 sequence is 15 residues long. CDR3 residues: CASSVRTGPYTEAFF. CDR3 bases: TGTGCCAGCAGTGTCCGGACAGGACCATACACTGAAGCTTTCTTT.

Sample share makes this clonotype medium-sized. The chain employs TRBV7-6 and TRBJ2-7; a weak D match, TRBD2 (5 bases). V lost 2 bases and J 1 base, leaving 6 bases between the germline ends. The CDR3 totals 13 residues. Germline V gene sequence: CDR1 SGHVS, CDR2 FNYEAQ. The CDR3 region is CASSLTSSYEQYF. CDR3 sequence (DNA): TGTGCCAGCAGCTTAACTAGTTCCTACGAGCAGTACTTC.

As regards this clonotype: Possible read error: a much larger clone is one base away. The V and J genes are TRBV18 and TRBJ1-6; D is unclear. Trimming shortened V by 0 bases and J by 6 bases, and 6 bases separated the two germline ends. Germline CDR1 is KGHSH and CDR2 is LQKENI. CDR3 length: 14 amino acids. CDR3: CASSPPSSNSPLHF. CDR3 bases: TGTGCCAGCTCACCACCCAGCAGTAATTCACCCCTCCACTTT.

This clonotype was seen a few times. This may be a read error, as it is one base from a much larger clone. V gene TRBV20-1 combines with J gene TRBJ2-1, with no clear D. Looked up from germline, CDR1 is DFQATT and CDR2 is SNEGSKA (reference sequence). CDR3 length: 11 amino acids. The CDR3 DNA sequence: TGCACGGCCAAGATTTACAATGAGCTGTTCTTC. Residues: CTAKIYNELFF.

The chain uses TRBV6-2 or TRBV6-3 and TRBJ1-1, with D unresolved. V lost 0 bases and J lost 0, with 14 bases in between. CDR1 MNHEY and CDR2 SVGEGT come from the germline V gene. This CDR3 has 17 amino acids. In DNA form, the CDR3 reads TGTGCCAGCAGTTACTCGTGGGCAGAATTCATGAACACTGAAGCTTTCTTT. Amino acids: CASSYSWAEFMNTEAFF.

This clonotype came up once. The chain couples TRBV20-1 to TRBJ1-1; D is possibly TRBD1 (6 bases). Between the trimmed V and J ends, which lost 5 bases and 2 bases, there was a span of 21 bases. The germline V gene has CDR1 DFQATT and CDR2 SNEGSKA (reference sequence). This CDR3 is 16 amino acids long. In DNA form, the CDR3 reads TGCAGTGCTTTGGGACTAGCGGGACATGCTAACACTGAAGCTTTCTTT. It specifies CSALGLAGHANTEAFF.

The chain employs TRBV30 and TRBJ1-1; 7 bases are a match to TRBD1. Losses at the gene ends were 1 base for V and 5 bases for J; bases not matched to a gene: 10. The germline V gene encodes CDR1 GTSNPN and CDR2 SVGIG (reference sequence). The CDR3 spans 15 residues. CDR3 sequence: CAWSGRQTGDTEAFF. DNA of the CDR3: TGTGCCTGGAGTGGGCGGCAAACAGGGGATACTGAAGCTTTCTTT. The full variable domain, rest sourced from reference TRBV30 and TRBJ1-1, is SQTIHQWPATLVQPVGSPLSLECTVEGTSNPNLYWYRQAAGRGLQLLFYSVGIGQISSEVPQNLSASRPQDRQFILSSKKLLLSDSGFYLCAWSGRQTGDTEAFFGQGTRLTVV.

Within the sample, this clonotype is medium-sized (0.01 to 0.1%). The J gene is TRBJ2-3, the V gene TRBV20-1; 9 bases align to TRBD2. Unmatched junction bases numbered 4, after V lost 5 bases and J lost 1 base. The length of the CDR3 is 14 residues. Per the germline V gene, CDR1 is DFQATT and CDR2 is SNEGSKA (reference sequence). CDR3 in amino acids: CSASTSGGTDTQYF. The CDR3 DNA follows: TGCAGTGCTTCGACTAGCGGAGGCACAGATACGCAGTATTTT.

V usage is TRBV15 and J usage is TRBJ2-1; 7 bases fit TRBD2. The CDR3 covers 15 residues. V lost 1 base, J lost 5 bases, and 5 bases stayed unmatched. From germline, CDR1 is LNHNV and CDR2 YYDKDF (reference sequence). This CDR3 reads CATSRGTSVDNEQFF. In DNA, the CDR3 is TGTGCCACCAGCAGAGGTACTAGCGTTGACAATGAGCAGTTCTTC.

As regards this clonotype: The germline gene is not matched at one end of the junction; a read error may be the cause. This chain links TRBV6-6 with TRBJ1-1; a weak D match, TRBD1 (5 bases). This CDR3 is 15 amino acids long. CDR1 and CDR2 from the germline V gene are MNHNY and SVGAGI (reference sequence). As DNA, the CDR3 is TGCGCCAGCAGTTACTCGATCGGGGCAGAGAGTGAAGCTCTCTTT. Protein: CASSYSIGAESEALF.

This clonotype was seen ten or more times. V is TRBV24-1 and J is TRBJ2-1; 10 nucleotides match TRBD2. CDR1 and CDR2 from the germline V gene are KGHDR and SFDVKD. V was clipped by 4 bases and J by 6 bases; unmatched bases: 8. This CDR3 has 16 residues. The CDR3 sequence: CATSELPSGRINEQFF. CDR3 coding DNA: TGTGCCACCAGTGAATTGCCTAGCGGGAGAATCAATGAGCAGTTCTTC.

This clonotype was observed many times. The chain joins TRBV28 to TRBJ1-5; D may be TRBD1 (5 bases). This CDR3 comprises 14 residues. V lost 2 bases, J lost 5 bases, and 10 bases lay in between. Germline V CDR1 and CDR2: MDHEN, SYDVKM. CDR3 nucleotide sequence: TGTGCCAGCAGTTTAGCGTTCAGGGATCAGCCCCAGCATTTT. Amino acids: CASSLAFRDQPQHF.

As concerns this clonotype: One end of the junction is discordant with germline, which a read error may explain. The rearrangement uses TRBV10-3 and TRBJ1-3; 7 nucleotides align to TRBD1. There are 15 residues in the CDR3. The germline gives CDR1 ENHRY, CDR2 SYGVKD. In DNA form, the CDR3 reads TGTGTCATCAGTGACCCCGACAGGGCTGGAAACACCATATATTTT. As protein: CVISDPDRAGNTIYF.